This TCR beta chain was sequenced for a study of cytomegalovirus exposure and HLA in healthy donors. Regarding the study as a whole: The authors assumed roughly uniform sequencing depth across donors for presence/absence analyses. Sequencing likely generated an artifact that appeared as a cluster of highly shared sequence variants. A classifier reportedly called cytomegalovirus status with high sensitivity and specificity.

PCR primers comprised 60 Vbeta and 13 Jbeta primers. The assay was immunoSEQ multiplex PCR, and TCRdb's table has in-frame clones only and misses some. Of roughly 110,000 clones detected, 55% to 65% appear once; the ten largest clones hold about 2.2%. Among the donors, all were healthy bone marrow donors. The V gene's germline CDR1 is LNHDA and CDR2 SQIVND (reference sequence). The CDR3 spans 13 residues. V lost 5 bases to trimming and J lost 3 bases, with 8 bases between them. In regard to this clone: Its antigen remains unknown.

This receptor was obtained from a woman in her 30s in good health and CMV-seronegative. Material: PBMCs. The V gene is TRBV19, the J gene TRBJ1-3, with D uncertain. Written as DNA, the CDR3 is TGTGCCAGTAGTGTGGGGAGTGGAAACACCATATATTTT. This translates into CASSVGSGNTIYF.